The rows below give T cell receptor beta chains drawn from one sample of a study of CD8 T cells in ankylosing spondylitis. One entry per CDR3 protein, called by TCRdb with MiXCR from the 5' RACE reads. The sample records roughly 38,000 distinct CDR3 sequences, less than 4% being singletons. Sample: blood, either unsorted or a sorted T cell fraction (not recorded which). Receptors originate from a male donor with ankylosing spondylitis or in good health (not recorded which). Both conserved end residues are part of each CDR3. The D gene is left open where the match is weak. Sizes are listed as how often the clone was seen (once, few, many) or a class if it is expanded.

TRBV9,.,many,15,TRBJ2-5,CASSPRTESQETQYF,TGTGCCAGCAGCCCTAGGACAGAATCACAAGAGACCCAGTACTTC
TRBV9,TRBD1,many,15,TRBJ1-4,CASSVGGQAGEKLFF,TGTGCCAGCAGCGTAGGGGGACAGGCGGGTGAAAAACTGTTTTTT
TRBV9,.,medium-sized,17,TRBJ2-3,CASSVGGPRDIVDTQYF,TGTGCCAGCAGCGTAGGGGGGCCCCGGGACATTGTGGATACGCAGTATTTT
TRBV9,.,many,14,TRBJ1-2,CASSVEAGRVGYTF,TGTGCCAGCAGCGTAGAGGCGGGTAGGGTTGGCTACACCTTC
TRBV9,TRBD1,many,15,TRBJ2-2,CASSRDRVDTGELFF,TGTGCCAGCAGCCGGGACAGGGTTGACACCGGGGAGCTGTTTTTT
TRBV9,TRBD2,many,12,TRBJ2-3,CASSRSGDTQYF,TGTGCCAGCAGTCGTAGCGGGGATACGCAGTATTTT
TRBV9,.,many,15,TRBJ1-2,CASSGGKRDVSGYTF,TGTGCCAGCAGCGGGGGTAAGAGGGACGTTAGTGGCTACACCTTC
TRBV9,.,many,12,TRBJ2-3,CASSLSGSPQYF,TGTGCCAGCAGCCTATCCGGGTCCCCTCAGTATTTT
TRBV9,.,many,13,TRBJ1-2,CASRRSTNYGYTF,TGTGCCTCCCGGAGGTCCACTAACTATGGCTACACCTTC
TRBV9,.,many,16,TRBJ2-2,CASSVVQTANTGELFF,TGTGCCAGCAGCGTAGTGCAGACAGCGAACACCGGGGAGCTGTTTTTT
TRBV9,TRBD1,many,15,TRBJ2-1,CASSVGDSVPNEQFF,TGTGCCAGCAGCGTAGGGGACAGCGTTCCCAATGAGCAGTTCTTC
TRBV9,TRBD2,many,17,TRBJ2-2,CASSASGTSGVVGELFF,TGTGCCAGCAGCGCCTCCGGGACTAGCGGGGTCGTCGGGGAGCTGTTTTTT
TRBV9,TRBD1,many,14,TRBJ1-1,CASSVRQGNTEAFF,TGTGCCAGCAGCGTCAGACAGGGTAACACTGAAGCTTTCTTT
TRBV9,.,many,13,TRBJ2-5,CASSVVGGETQYF,TGTGCCAGCAGCGTAGTGGGAGGAGAGACCCAGTACTTC
TRBV9,TRBD1,many,17,TRBJ2-5,CASSVAQAGGIQETQYF,TGTGCCAGCAGCGTAGCTCAGGCAGGGGGCATCCAAGAGACCCAGTACTTC
TRBV9,.,many,16,TRBJ1-1,CASSVGQGVGGTEAFF,TGTGCCAGCAGCGTAGGCCAAGGGGTTGGCGGCACTGAAGCTTTCTTT